Below are 29 T cell receptor beta chains sequenced from a single sample in a study of T-cell memory formation after mild COVID-19. TCRdb recomputed calls from the 5' RACE reads with MiXCR, one row per CDR3 protein. The table shows about 33,000 distinct CDR3 sequences, with about 21% occurring only once. Sequencing input: PBMCs or a T cell subset sorted from them (not recorded which). Every receptor here comes from an adult who had mild COVID-19 (a few samples of this study predate the infection). Cell type and time point are not known.

This clonotype was picked up many times. The gene calls are TRBV3-1 and TRBJ2-5; 8 bases align to TRBD2. The germline V gene encodes CDR1 LGHDT and CDR2 YNNKEL (reference sequence). The length of the CDR3 is 15 residues. The junction had 6 bases not matched to a gene; V was cut back by 2 bases and J by 4 bases. CDR3 sequence: CASSQLYGGAETQYF. The CDR3 DNA follows: TGTGCCAGCAGCCAACTATACGGGGGGGCAGAGACCCAGTACTTC.

In this sample, this clonotype turned up once. This chain uses TRBV4-2 with TRBJ1-2; 7 bases fit TRBD1. Unmatched junction bases numbered 7, after V lost 6 bases and J lost 3 bases. The CDR3 is made up of 14 amino acids. Germline values: CDR1 LGHNA, CDR2 YNFKEQ. The CDR3 reads CASSSTGEDYGYTF. In nucleotides, the CDR3 is TGTGCCAGCAGTAGCACAGGGGAGGACTATGGCTACACCTTC.

This clonotype was counted at least ten times. The V and J genes are TRBV12-3 or TRBV12-4 and TRBJ1-2; D is unclear. This CDR3 is 14 amino acids long. V lost 3 bases to trimming and J lost 8 bases, with 16 bases between them. The CDR3, as DNA: TGTGCCAGCAGTTTTCTGGGCGGGCGAAGCGGCTACACCTTC. Residues: CASSFLGGRSGYTF.

This clonotype was detected only a few times. The genes are TRBV10-3 and TRBJ2-7, with 7 bases identical to TRBD1. CDR1 and CDR2 from the germline V gene are ENHRY and SYGVKD. V dropped 2 bases and J dropped 1; count of bases not matched to a gene: 8. The CDR3 runs 16 residues. As DNA, the CDR3 is TGTGCCATCAGTGAGCCGCAAGGGACAGCATCCTACGAGCAGTACTTC. It translates to CAISEPQGTASYEQYF.

The J gene is TRBJ2-1, the V gene TRBV24-1, with 9 bases lining up with TRBD2. This CDR3 region has 17 residues. V trimming: 0 bases; J trimming: 8 bases; junction bases outside the gene matches: 10. From germline, CDR1 is KGHDR and CDR2 SFDVKD. The CDR3 reads CATSDLVVAGGPDEQFF. The CDR3 bases are TGTGCCACCAGTGATTTGGTTGTGGCGGGAGGGCCCGATGAGCAGTTCTTC.

Many counts were recorded for this clonotype. The CDR3 region is CASSGGQSYSYEQYF. Here the CDR3 DNA reads TGTGCCAGCAGTGGCGGACAGAGTTACTCCTACGAGCAGTACTTC. J is TRBJ2-7 and V is TRBV3-1; D possibly corresponds to TRBD1 (6 bases). The CDR3 loop spans 15 amino acids. Germline V lookup: CDR1 LGHDT, CDR2 YNNKEL (reference sequence). V lost 6 bases, J lost 0 bases, and 15 bases lay in between.

This clonotype was seen at least ten times. The chain couples TRBV4-3 to TRBJ1-1; 7 bases fit TRBD1. CDR3 length equals 13 residues. The V and J ends lost 4 bases and 8 bases, in that order; junction bases with no gene match: 7. The V gene's germline CDR1 is LGHNA and CDR2 YSLEER. In nucleotides, the CDR3 is TGCGCCAGCAGCCCGGGACAGCTGATAGAAGCTTTCTTT. Translation: CASSPGQLIEAFF.

This clonotype was seen many times. The chain carries TRBV12-3 or TRBV12-4 and TRBJ2-7, with TRBD2 matching 13 bases. J lost 3 bases, V lost 6 bases, and 2 bases had no gene match. CDR3 length equals 14 residues. The CDR3 coding sequence is TGTGCCAGCAGACTAGCGGGGGGGAACTACGAGCAGTACTTC. Its protein is CASRLAGGNYEQYF.

This clonotype showed up many times. V and J are TRBV18 and TRBJ2-7; no firm D call. From germline, CDR1 is KGHSH and CDR2 LQKENI. The CDR3 runs 14 residues. Trimming removed 0 bases at V and 0 bases at J, with 6 bases between. The CDR3 DNA is TGTGCCAGCTCACCACCGTCAGTCTCCTACGAGCAGTACTTC. This codes for CASSPPSVSYEQYF.

This clonotype was recorded many times. This chain links TRBV24-1 with TRBJ1-5, with D uncertain. The V end was cut by 3 bases, the J end by 3 bases, with 5 bases between. The CDR3 spans 13 residues. CDR1 and CDR2 from the germline V gene are KGHDR and SFDVKD. The CDR3 DNA reads as TGTGCCACCAGTGATAAAGACAATCAGCCCCAGCATTTT. Translating it yields CATSDKDNQPQHF.

This clonotype was observed many times. The V and J genes are TRBV3-1 and TRBJ2-6; D is unresolved. Trimming left V 0 bases short and J 4 bases short, with 22 bases between. In germline, CDR1 is LGHDT, CDR2 YNNKEL (reference sequence). The CDR3 is made up of 20 amino acids. CDR3 coding DNA: TGTGCCAGCAGCCAAGAAGGATTCGAGCAAGGCCCCATGGGGGCCAACGTCCTGACTTTC. It translates to CASSQEGFEQGPMGANVLTF.

The V and J genes are TRBV9 and TRBJ2-5; the D gene is possibly TRBD2 (5 bases). Looked up from germline, CDR1 is SGDLS and CDR2 is YYNGEE. The V end lost 6 bases, the J end lost 7 bases, and 16 bases lay between the germline ends. The CDR3 is made up of 13 amino acids. The CDR3 reads CASTRDGRGTQYF. The CDR3 bases are TGTGCCAGCACCCGAGACGGCCGGGGGACCCAGTACTTC.

There are many counts of this clonotype. V gene TRBV5-1 combines with J gene TRBJ2-3; 10 bases align to TRBD2. This CDR3 contains 16 residues. Germline lookup yields CDR1 SGHRS and CDR2 YFSETQ. The trim removed 4 bases at V and 6 bases at J, leaving 11 bases unmatched. CDR3 nucleotide sequence: TGCGCCAGCAGCCCGGATGGAGCGGGAGGGACGGATACGCAGTATTTT. Translating it yields CASSPDGAGGTDTQYF.

This clonotype was counted many times. The chain recombines TRBV12-3 or TRBV12-4 with TRBJ2-6; TRBD1 agrees at 10 bases. Losses at the gene ends were 6 bases for V and 0 bases for J; bases not matched to a gene: 5. The CDR3 is 17 amino acids. This CDR3 is CASSDRTGGSGANVLTF. The CDR3 DNA reads as TGTGCCAGCAGCGATAGGACAGGGGGCTCTGGGGCCAACGTCCTGACTTTC.

This clonotype was seen repeatedly, ten times or more. This chain links TRBV6-5 with TRBJ2-3; D possibly corresponds to TRBD1 (6 bases). The CDR3 contains 15 residues. Germline CDR1 MNHEY, CDR2 SVGAGI. The V end was cut by 6 bases, the J end by 2 bases, with 15 bases between. DNA for the CDR3: TGTGCCAGCAGCCCGCAGGGGCTTACCACAGATACGCAGTATTTT. Translation gives CASSPQGLTTDTQYF.

The sample holds many counts of this clonotype. The chain uses TRBV30 and TRBJ2-7; D unclear. Germline CDR1 GTSNPN, CDR2 SVGIG (reference sequence). Trimming left V 0 bases short and J 3 bases short, with 6 bases between. This CDR3 region has 12 residues. The CDR3 loop is CAWSVGSYEQYF. In nucleotides, the CDR3 is TGTGCCTGGAGTGTAGGTAGCTACGAGCAGTACTTC. Full variable domain (missing parts from reference TRBV30 and TRBJ2-7): SQTIHQWPATLVQPVGSPLSLECTVEGTSNPNLYWYRQAAGRGLQLLFYSVGIGQISSEVPQNLSASRPQDRQFILSSKKLLLSDSGFYLCAWSVGSYEQYFGPGTRLTVT.

This chain connects TRBV5-1 to TRBJ2-1; no firm D call. The CDR3 consists of 16 residues. V dropped 3 bases and J dropped 3 bases, with 16 bases sitting between them. Per the germline V gene, CDR1 is SGHRS and CDR2 is YFSETQ. In DNA, the CDR3 is TGCGCCAGCAGCTCAATAGAACCCGAGGACTACAATGAGCAGTTCTTC. It yields the protein CASSSIEPEDYNEQFF.

This clonotype has at least ten counts. V and J are TRBV4-1 and TRBJ1-5, with a weak D call TRBD1 (5 bases). The CDR3 covers 17 residues. Trimming left V 0 bases short and J 0 bases short, with 12 bases between. Looked up from germline, CDR1 is MGHRA and CDR2 is YSYEKL. CDR3 coding DNA: TGCGCCAGCAGCCAAGATTGGGCAGGGCCTAGCAATCAGCCCCAGCATTTT. Its protein product is CASSQDWAGPSNQPQHF.

The J gene is TRBJ1-3, the V gene TRBV27; D is uncertain. Germline CDR1 MNHEY, CDR2 SMNVEV (reference sequence). The CDR3 runs 14 residues. The ends were cut back, 2 bases at V and 1 base at J, with 6 bases in the middle. The DNA of the CDR3 is TGTGCCAGCAGTTTAGGCGGATCTGGAAACACCATATATTTT. Protein product: CASSLGGSGNTIYF.

This clonotype has a count of ten or more. This rearrangement joins TRBV10-3 to TRBJ2-7; 10 positions agree with TRBD2. The V gene's germline CDR1 is ENHRY and CDR2 SYGVKD. Trimming at V came to 8 bases and at J to 5 bases, leaving 9 bases not matched to a gene. The CDR3 runs to 14 residues. In DNA form, the CDR3 reads TGTGCCATCTCCCGCAGCGGGGGGGCCCACGAGCAGTACTTC. Protein product: CAISRSGGAHEQYF.

This clonotype was counted only a few times. The V and J genes are TRBV5-4 and TRBJ2-1; the D is unclear. This CDR3 spans 13 amino acids. V was pared by 4 bases and J by 7 bases, with 12 bases between. Germline V gene sequence: CDR1 SGHNT, CDR2 YYREEE (reference sequence). The CDR3 nucleotides are TGTGCCAGCAGCCCACCGGTAACTAATGAGCAGTTCTTC. It yields the protein CASSPPVTNEQFF.

This clonotype was seen ten or more times. The chain couples TRBV19 to TRBJ2-7; tentatively, D is TRBD1 (5 bases). This CDR3 comprises 17 residues. The V gene lost 5 bases and the J gene lost 4 bases, with 24 bases spanning the gap. Per germline, CDR1 LNHDA and CDR2 SQIVND (reference sequence). In nucleotides, the CDR3 is TGTGCCAGTAGTCCCCGTCTTGTTAAGGACAAAGGGTACGAGCAGTACTTC. This gives the protein CASSPRLVKDKGYEQYF.

This clonotype appeared a few times. The rearrangement joins TRBV18 to TRBJ1-1, with 7 bases matching TRBD1. Germline CDR1 reads KGHSH; CDR2 reads LQKENI. The CDR3 covers 15 residues. The junction had 7 bases not matched to a gene; V was cut back by 2 bases and J by 4 bases. The CDR3 sequence is CASSPGTAGATEAFF. Written as DNA, the CDR3 is TGTGCCAGCTCACCAGGGACAGCTGGGGCCACTGAAGCTTTCTTT.

This clonotype was recorded many times. V gene TRBV5-6 combines with J gene TRBJ2-3, with 9 bases lining up with TRBD2. Germline trimming cut 4 bases from V and 9 bases from J; bases unmatched to any gene: 12. Germline lookup yields CDR1 SGHDT and CDR2 YYEEEE. The CDR3 spans 15 residues. In DNA, the CDR3 is TGTGCCAGCAGCATAAATCTAGCGGGGTTGGCCACGCAGTATTTT. Amino acid sequence: CASSINLAGLATQYF.

This clonotype was detected ten times or more. V is TRBV5-4 and J is TRBJ2-7; D remains unclear. CDR3 size: 14 residues. The V end lost 2 bases, the J end lost 4 bases, and 13 bases lay between the germline ends. CDR1 and CDR2 (germline): SGHNT, YYREEE (reference sequence). DNA of the CDR3: TGTGCCAGCAGCTTTCGTGGTAATGCGTACGAGCAGTACTTC. It translates to CASSFRGNAYEQYF.

This clonotype has ten or more counts. V usage is TRBV6-5 and J usage is TRBJ2-5; a weak D match, TRBD1 (5 bases). Germline V CDR1 and CDR2: MNHEY, SVGAGI. Trimming removed 0 bases at V and 2 bases at J, with 10 bases between. The CDR3 consists of 15 residues. CDR3 nucleotides: TGTGCCAGCAGTTACTCGAGCAGGGCGCAAGAGACCCAGTACTTC. Amino acid sequence: CASSYSSRAQETQYF.

The rearrangement uses TRBV7-3 and TRBJ2-4; no clear D gene. CDR1 SGHTA and CDR2 FQGTGA come from the germline V gene. The CDR3 has 13 residues. V was clipped by 5 bases and J by 4 bases, with 9 bases between them. The CDR3 coding sequence is TGTGCCAGCAGCCCCCTCCGGAAAAACATTCAGTACTTC. This gives the protein CASSPLRKNIQYF.

CDR3 bases: TGTGCCAGCAGCTTAGCGCTCGACCCCTCGGGCTACGAGCAGTACTTC. Amino acids: CASSLALDPSGYEQYF. The chain combines TRBV7-8 with TRBJ2-7; D not certain. Germline V CDR1 and CDR2: SGHVS, FQNEAQ. The CDR3 covers 16 residues. With 0 bases removed from V and 3 bases from J, the gap between germline ends came to 15 bases.

This clonotype has ten or more counts. The genes are TRBV12-3 or TRBV12-4 and TRBJ1-6; D might be TRBD1 (6 bases). This CDR3 has 14 amino acids. V was pared by 6 bases and J by 10 bases, with 16 bases between. The CDR3 DNA follows: TGTGCCAGCAGCGCCGGGACACACGAGTCACCCCTCCACTTT. Translation gives CASSAGTHESPLHF.